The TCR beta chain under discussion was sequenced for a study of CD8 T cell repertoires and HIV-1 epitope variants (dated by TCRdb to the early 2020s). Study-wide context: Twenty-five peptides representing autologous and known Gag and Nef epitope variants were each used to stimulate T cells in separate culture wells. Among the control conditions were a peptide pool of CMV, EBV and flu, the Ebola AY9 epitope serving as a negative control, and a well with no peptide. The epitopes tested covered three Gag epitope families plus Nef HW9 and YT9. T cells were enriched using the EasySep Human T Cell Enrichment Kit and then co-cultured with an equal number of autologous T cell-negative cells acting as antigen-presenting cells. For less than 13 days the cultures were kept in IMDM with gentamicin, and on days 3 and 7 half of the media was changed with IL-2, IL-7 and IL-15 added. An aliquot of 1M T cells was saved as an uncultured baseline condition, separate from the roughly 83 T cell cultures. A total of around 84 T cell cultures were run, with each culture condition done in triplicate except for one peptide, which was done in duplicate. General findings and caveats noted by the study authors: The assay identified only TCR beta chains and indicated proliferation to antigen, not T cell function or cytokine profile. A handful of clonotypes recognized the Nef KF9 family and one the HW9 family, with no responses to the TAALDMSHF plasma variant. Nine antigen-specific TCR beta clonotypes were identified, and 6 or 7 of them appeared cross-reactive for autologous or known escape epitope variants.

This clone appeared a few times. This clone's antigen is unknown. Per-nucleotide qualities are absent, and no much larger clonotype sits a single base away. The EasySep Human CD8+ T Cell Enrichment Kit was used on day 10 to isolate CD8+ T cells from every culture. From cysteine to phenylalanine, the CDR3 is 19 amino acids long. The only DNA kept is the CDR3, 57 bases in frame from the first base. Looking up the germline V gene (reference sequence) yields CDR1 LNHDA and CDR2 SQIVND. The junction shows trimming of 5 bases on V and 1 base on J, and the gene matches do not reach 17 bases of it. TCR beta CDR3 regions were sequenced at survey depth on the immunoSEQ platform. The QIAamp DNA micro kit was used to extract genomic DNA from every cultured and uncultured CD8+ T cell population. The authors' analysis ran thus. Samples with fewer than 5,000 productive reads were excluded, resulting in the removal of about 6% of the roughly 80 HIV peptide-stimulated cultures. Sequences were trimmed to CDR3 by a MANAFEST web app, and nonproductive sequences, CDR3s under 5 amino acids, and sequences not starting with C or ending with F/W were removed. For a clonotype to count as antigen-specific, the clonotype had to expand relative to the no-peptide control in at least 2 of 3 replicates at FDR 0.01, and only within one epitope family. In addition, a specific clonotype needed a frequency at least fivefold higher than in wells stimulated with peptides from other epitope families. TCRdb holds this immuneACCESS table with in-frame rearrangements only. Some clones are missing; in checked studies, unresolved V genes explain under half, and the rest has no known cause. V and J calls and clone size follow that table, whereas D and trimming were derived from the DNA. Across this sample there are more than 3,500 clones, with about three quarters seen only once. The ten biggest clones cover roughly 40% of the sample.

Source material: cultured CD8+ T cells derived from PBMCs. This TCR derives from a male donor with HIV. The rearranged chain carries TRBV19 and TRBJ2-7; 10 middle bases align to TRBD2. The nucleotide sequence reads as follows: TGTGCCAGTAGTCCTCCTAGCGGGGGCCATCTCTTTAATTCCTACGAGCAGTACTTC. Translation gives CASSPPSGGHLFNSYEQYF.